The T cell receptor beta chain under discussion was sequenced for a study of response to subunit inactivated influenza vaccine. General study findings and limits: There was a suggestion from the authors that each seasonal influenza vaccination recruits few new T cells.

CDR1 is SGHTA and CDR2 is FQGNSA in the germline V gene. CDR3 size: 15 residues. With 1 base removed from V and 3 bases from J, the gap between germline ends came to 10 bases. In this sample, this clonotype turned up a few times. Its antigen is not identified. From the RT-PCR reads, TCRdb called clonotypes with MiXCR, one entry per CDR3 protein. In the table there are about 580,000 distinct CDR3 sequences, approximately 15% of which are singletons. Here the sequenced sample was PBMCs from blood, taken about 11 days after vaccination. The V call is TRBV7-2, the J call TRBJ2-1; the D gene is possibly TRBD1 (5 bases). The origin of this receptor is a man between 50 and 59 years old who received an inactivated influenza vaccine. Written as DNA, the CDR3 is TGTGCCAGCAGCTTAGGGGGCGCCGTCTACAATGAGCAGTTCTTC. Translating gives CASSLGGAVYNEQFF.